A single sample gave rise to the 30 T cell receptor beta chains below, sequenced in a study of T-cell reconstitution after alpha-beta-depleted transplantation in children. For TCRbeta, the library was prepared with unique molecular identifiers. Each CDR3 protein gets one entry after TCRdb re-called the PCR reads with MiXCR. Of around 680,000 distinct CDR3 sequences detected, over 15% appear once; the ten largest clones hold 1.1%. Sequenced material: PBMCs from the stem cell graft donor, taken from the stem cell graft. The receptor source for this set is a human donor who donated a stem cell graft to a child with acute myeloid leukemia.

There are a few counts of this clonotype. The rearrangement uses TRBV7-2 and TRBJ2-5, with 9 bases identical to TRBD2. Unmatched junction bases numbered 5, after V lost 4 bases and J lost 2 bases. This CDR3 is built from 15 residues. CDR1 is SGHTA and CDR2 is FQGNSA in the germline V gene. CDR3 DNA: TGTGCCAGCAGCTCCGTAGCGGGAGCACAAGAGACCCAGTACTTC. This codes for CASSSVAGAQETQYF.

This clonotype appeared many times. The V and J genes are TRBV7-2 and TRBJ1-4; D gene uncertain. The CDR3 sequence is 14 residues long. V lost 6 bases to trimming and J lost 0 bases, with 8 bases between them. CDR1 is SGHTA, CDR2 FQGNSA, per germline. Here the CDR3 reads CASRLSATNEKLFF. CDR3 DNA sequence: TGTGCCAGCAGGCTCAGCGCAACTAATGAAAAACTGTTTTTT. Full variable domain (rest looked up from reference TRBV7-2 and TRBJ1-4): GAGVSQSPSNKVTEKGKDVELRCDPISGHTALYWYRQSLGQGLEFLIYFQGNSAPDKSGLPSDRFSAERTGGSVSTLTIQRTQQEDSAVYLCASRLSATNEKLFFGSGTQLSVL.

The rearrangement uses TRBV11-2 and TRBJ2-1; D remains unclear. The V end was cut by 0 bases, the J end by 3 bases, with 9 bases between. Germline V gene data show CDR1 as SGHAT and CDR2 as FQNNGV. The CDR3 is 15 residues long. CDR3 residues: CASSLDQLVYNEQFF. The DNA of the CDR3 is TGTGCCAGCAGCTTAGACCAGTTAGTCTACAATGAGCAGTTCTTC.

This clonotype turned up a few times. J is TRBJ1-1 and V is TRBV5-1; D not resolved. This CDR3 is 13 amino acids long. V was clipped by 2 bases and J by 4 bases, with 9 bases between them. Germline V gene sequence: CDR1 SGHRS, CDR2 YFSETQ. The CDR3 nucleotides read TGCGCCAGCAGCTTAGTGGAGAGCACTGAAGCTTTCTTT. The encoded protein is CASSLVESTEAFF.

This clonotype showed up just a few times. The gene calls are TRBV6-2 or TRBV6-3 and TRBJ1-5, with D possibly matching TRBD1 (6 bases). V was shortened by 11 bases and J by 2 bases, with 25 bases between the two germline ends. This CDR3 is built from 17 residues. CDR1 is MNHEY, CDR2 SVGEGT, per germline. CDR3 DNA sequence: TGTGCCCTTAGAGGGTCAGGGGTCAGTGTCGGCAATCAGCCCCAGCATTTT. This sequence encodes CALRGSGVSVGNQPQHF.

This clonotype was observed many times. The chain is built from TRBV4-1 and TRBJ1-5; unclear D gene. Trimming cost V 0 bases and J 0 bases, with 9 bases left between them. The CDR3 is made up of 16 amino acids. Germline CDR1 MGHRA, CDR2 YSYEKL. The CDR3 bases are TGCGCCAGCAGCCAAGAGGTTCTAGATAGCAATCAGCCCCAGCATTTT. This codes for CASSQEVLDSNQPQHF.

This clonotype was seen more than once but under ten times. V is TRBV7-8 and J is TRBJ2-1, with 9 bases identical to TRBD2. CDR1 and CDR2 (germline): SGHVS, FQNEAQ. CDR3 size: 16 residues. The V and J ends lost 4 bases and 8 bases, in that order; junction bases with no gene match: 12. The CDR3 DNA reads as TGTGCCAGCAGCTCCGGGACTAGCAGCCAGCCCCATGAGCAGTTCTTC. Translated: CASSSGTSSQPHEQFF.

This clonotype was detected many times. The chain is built from TRBV7-3 and TRBJ2-3; weak D call: TRBD2 (6 bases). Trimming removed 5 bases at V and 0 bases at J, with 12 bases between. Germline lookup yields CDR1 SGHTA and CDR2 FQGTGA. The length of the CDR3 is 15 residues. The CDR3 reads CASSRGLTSTDTQYF. CDR3 sequence (DNA): TGTGCCAGCAGCCGGGGACTGACTAGCACAGATACGCAGTATTTT.

This chain uses TRBV20-1 with TRBJ2-1; TRBD2 matches 7 bases. Germline-derived CDR1 and CDR2 are DFQATT and SNEGSKA (reference sequence). The CDR3 contains 14 residues. V lost 3 bases to trimming and J lost 8 bases; unmatched junction nucleotides: 10. The CDR3 here is CSARGWGGRDEQFF. The CDR3 DNA follows: TGCAGTGCTAGGGGGTGGGGGGGTAGGGATGAGCAGTTCTTC.

The sample holds many counts of this clonotype. The J gene is TRBJ2-3, the V gene TRBV20-1; TRBD2 agrees at 9 bases. Germline CDR1 and CDR2: DFQATT and SNEGSKA (reference sequence). This CDR3 has 13 residues. Trimming removed 6 bases from V and 3 bases from J; junction bases left unmatched: 4. CDR3 residues: CSAAGGPTDTQYF. In DNA, the CDR3 is TGCAGTGCCGCGGGGGGGCCTACAGATACGCAGTATTTT.

V is TRBV15 and J is TRBJ2-7; 7 bases agree with TRBD1. CDR1 and CDR2 (germline): LNHNV, YYDKDF (reference sequence). The CDR3 sequence is 14 residues long. With 3 bases clipped from V and 7 bases from J, the junction kept 9 bases outside the gene matches. The CDR3 DNA reads TGTGCCACCAGCAGCCAACGACAGGGCCGAGAGCAGTACGTC. This gives the protein CATSSQRQGREQYV.

This clonotype has ten or more counts. This chain uses TRBV6-5 with TRBJ1-6; no definite D call. V lost 1 base and J 7 bases, leaving 11 bases between the germline ends. Germline values: CDR1 MNHEY, CDR2 SVGAGI. CDR3 length equals 15 residues. CDR3 loop: CASSYLAGENSPLHF. CDR3 in DNA: TGTGCCAGCAGTTACTTGGCAGGAGAAAATTCACCCCTCCACTTT.

The table lists this clonotype with many counts. This chain uses TRBV5-6 with TRBJ1-1; unclear D gene. CDR1 is SGHDT and CDR2 is YYEEEE in the germline V gene. V was cut by 3 bases and J by 1 base, with 7 bases left in between. The CDR3 consists of 13 residues. The CDR3 region is CASSSRRNTEAFF. The CDR3 nucleotides are TGTGCCAGCAGCTCCCGGAGGAACACTGAAGCTTTCTTT.

On this clonotype: Possible read error: a much larger clone is one base away. CDR3 residues: CASSLTDRITTDTQYF. CDR3 in DNA: TGTGCCAGCAGCTTAACCGACAGGATTACCACAGATACGCAGTATTTT. This chain uses TRBV7-9 with TRBJ2-3, with D perhaps TRBD1 (6 bases). The germline gives CDR1 SEHNR, CDR2 FQNEAQ (reference sequence). The length of the CDR3 is 16 residues. Trimming took off 2 bases at V and 2 bases at J, with 14 bases between the two ends.

At least ten counts were recorded for this clonotype. The chain carries TRBV20-1 and TRBJ1-1; D is unresolved. The CDR3 is made up of 15 amino acids. The V gene lost 1 base and the J gene lost 0 bases, with 12 bases spanning the gap. Germline V CDR1 and CDR2: DFQATT, SNEGSKA (reference sequence). CDR3 nucleotides: TGCAGTGCTAGAGGTCAGGCGAATTTGAACACTGAAGCTTTCTTT. It is translated as CSARGQANLNTEAFF.

The chain is built from TRBV20-1 and TRBJ2-3; 13 bases match TRBD2. J was trimmed by 0 bases and V by 4 bases; bases with no gene match: 10. The CDR3 runs to 18 residues. Germline lookup yields CDR1 DFQATT and CDR2 SNEGSKA (reference sequence). The CDR3 loop reads CSAIKGTSGTLSTDTQYF. In DNA form, the CDR3 reads TGCAGTGCTATAAAAGGGACTAGCGGGACCCTTAGCACAGATACGCAGTATTTT.

This clonotype was picked up many times. The V call is TRBV5-5, the J call TRBJ1-4, with D maybe TRBD1 (5 bases). CDR3 length equals 15 residues. Germline-derived CDR1 and CDR2 are SGHKS and YYEKEE (reference sequence). Trimming pared 1 base from V and 8 bases from J, leaving 15 bases between. The CDR3: CASSLWGGGEEKLFF. The CDR3 DNA is TGTGCCAGCAGCTTGTGGGGCGGAGGGGAAGAAAAACTGTTTTTT.

In this sample, this clonotype turned up a few times. This chain connects TRBV12-3 or TRBV12-4 to TRBJ2-5; 8 bases match TRBD2. This CDR3 has 14 amino acids. Trimming took 5 bases from V and 5 from J; bases not matched to a gene: 7. The CDR3 sequence is CASSIGGAGETQYF. For the CDR3, the DNA is TGTGCCAGCAGTATCGGGGGGGCCGGTGAGACCCAGTACTTC.

The rearrangement links TRBV5-1 to TRBJ2-2; D possibly corresponds to TRBD2 (5 bases). The CDR3 has 12 residues. Trimming shortened V by 6 bases and J by 6 bases, and 9 bases separated the two germline ends. Germline V gene lookup returns CDR1 SGHRS and CDR2 YFSETQ. The CDR3 DNA sequence: TGCGCCAGCACCTCGAGGGCCGGGGAGCTGTTTTTT. Its protein is CASTSRAGELFF.

There are a few counts of this clonotype. The gene calls are TRBV2 and TRBJ1-5; possibly TRBD1 for D (5 bases). V lost 7 bases, J lost 0 bases, and 22 bases lay in between. There are 18 residues in the CDR3. Germline-derived CDR1 and CDR2 are SNHLY and FYNNEI. The CDR3 nucleotides read TGTGCCAGCACTCGGGCCCCTCAGGGATTAAATAGCAATCAGCCCCAGCATTTT. Residues: CASTRAPQGLNSNQPQHF.

This clonotype was seen at least ten times. V gene TRBV20-1 combines with J gene TRBJ2-5, with D unclear. The length of the CDR3 is 12 residues. The germline CDR1 and CDR2 sequences are DFQATT and SNEGSKA (reference sequence). V was trimmed by 1 base and J by 1 base, leaving 4 bases between them. The CDR3 sequence is CSARAIQETQYF. CDR3 bases: TGCAGTGCTAGAGCTATCCAAGAGACCCAGTACTTC.

The chain has TRBV5-4 and TRBJ2-1; the match to TRBD2 covers 15 bases. Germline V gene lookup returns CDR1 SGHNT and CDR2 YYREEE (reference sequence). J gave up 6 bases and V 2 bases, and 3 bases lay outside the gene matches. The CDR3 is made up of 16 amino acids. CDR3 in amino acids: CASSLGLAGGINEQFF. DNA of the CDR3: TGTGCCAGCAGCTTAGGACTAGCGGGGGGGATCAATGAGCAGTTCTTC.

The CDR3 sequence is CASSPSGGKIDDGELFF. The DNA of the CDR3 is TGTGCCAGCAGCCCCTCGGGGGGGAAAATCGATGACGGGGAGCTGTTTTTT. This chain links TRBV7-3 with TRBJ2-2, with TRBD2 matching over 8 bases. V lost 5 bases, J lost 7 bases, and 15 bases stayed unmatched. Per the germline V gene, CDR1 is SGHTA and CDR2 is FQGTGA. The CDR3 covers 17 residues.

This clonotype appeared many times. The rearrangement uses TRBV20-1 and TRBJ2-2; no clear D gene. This CDR3 is 15 amino acids long. From germline, CDR1 is DFQATT and CDR2 SNEGSKA (reference sequence). The V gene lost 0 bases and the J gene lost 4 bases, with 12 bases spanning the gap. This chain's CDR3 is CSARDTGRATGELFF. For the CDR3, the DNA is TGCAGTGCTAGAGATACCGGACGGGCCACCGGGGAGCTGTTTTTT.

In this sample, this clonotype turned up a few times. V and J are TRBV5-4 and TRBJ2-2; TRBD2 aligns across 8 bases. The germline CDR1 and CDR2 sequences are SGHNT and YYREEE (reference sequence). The CDR3 is made up of 16 amino acids. Unmatched junction bases numbered 7, after V lost 4 bases and J lost 2 bases. This chain's CDR3 is CASSHWRGANTGELFF. DNA for the CDR3: TGTGCCAGCAGCCACTGGCGGGGGGCCAACACCGGGGAGCTGTTTTTT.

J is TRBJ2-1 and V is TRBV27, with TRBD2 identical over 13 bases. Germline CDR1 is MNHEY and CDR2 is SMNVEV (reference sequence). J lost 0 bases, V lost 5 bases, and 13 bases had no gene match. This CDR3 comprises 20 residues. The CDR3 DNA reads as TGTGCCAGCAGTCCATATCCGGGACTAGCGGGGAGTAGCTCCTACAATGAGCAGTTCTTC. Translation: CASSPYPGLAGSSSYNEQFF.

The rearrangement joins TRBV12-3 or TRBV12-4 to TRBJ2-3; D gene unclear. Trimming took 10 bases from V and 0 from J, leaving 11 bases between them. This CDR3 has 13 amino acids. Here the CDR3 reads CATRPGSTDTQYF. The CDR3 DNA reads as TGTGCCACTCGCCCGGGCAGCACAGATACGCAGTATTTT.

The chain carries TRBV5-1 and TRBJ2-7, with TRBD2 matching 7 bases. Germline trimming cut 4 bases from V and 2 bases from J; bases unmatched to any gene: 3. The CDR3 is made up of 13 amino acids. CDR1 and CDR2 (germline): SGHRS, YFSETQ. The CDR3, as DNA: TGCGCCAGCAGCAACGGGGGGACCTACGAGCAGTACTTC. Its protein is CASSNGGTYEQYF.

At least ten counts were recorded for this clonotype. The chain uses TRBV7-8 and TRBJ2-5; TRBD1 is a possible D gene (5 bases). V was pared by 5 bases and J by 2 bases, with 9 bases between. The CDR3 extends over 13 amino acids. Per germline, CDR1 SGHVS and CDR2 FQNEAQ. This CDR3 reads CASSQTVQETQYF. CDR3 in DNA: TGTGCCAGCAGCCAGACAGTACAAGAGACCCAGTACTTC. Combining the CDR3 with reference TRBV7-8 and TRBJ2-5 gives the whole variable domain GAGVSQSPRYKVAKRGQDVALRCDPISGHVSLFWYQQALGQGPEFLTYFQNEAQLDKSGLPSDRFFAERPEGSVSTLKIQRTQQEDSAVYLCASSQTVQETQYFGPGTRLLVL.

This clonotype has more than one count but fewer than ten. This CDR3 reads CASSFGRFNEQFF. The CDR3 nucleotides read TGTGCCAGCAGTTTCGGGCGCTTCAATGAGCAGTTCTTC. The chain carries TRBV12-3 or TRBV12-4 and TRBJ2-1; D is unclear. The V gene lost 3 bases and the J gene lost 6 bases, with 9 bases spanning the gap. The CDR3 is made up of 13 amino acids.